These T cell receptor beta chains were read from a single sample in a study of T cell responses to AZD1222 COVID-19 vaccine. Measured with immunoSEQ multiplex PCR; TCRdb has only the in-frame clones, and not every one. Among about 120,000 clones listed, about 82% were seen once. The sequencing here drew on peripheral blood, taken 28 days after the second AZD1222 dose. These receptors came from an adult who received the AZD1222 COVID-19 vaccine. Each CDR3 is given with its conserved first and last residue. The D gene is left open where the match is weak. Size tells how often a clone was seen (once, few, many) or the class of an expanded clone, and some rows leave it out.

clone_size cdr3_length j_call v_call d_call cdr3_nt cdr3_aa
. 14 TRBJ1-1 TRBV28 TRBD1 TGTGCCACCCGGACAGGCCGCATGAACACTGAAGCTTTCTTT CATRTGRMNTEAFF
. 14 TRBJ1-1 TRBV7-9 TRBD1 TGTGCCAGCACACGACAGGGTATGGGCACTGAAGCTTTCTTT CASTRQGMGTEAFF
. 14 TRBJ1-1 TRBV30 TRBD1 TGTGCCTGGAGTGAGACAGGGGGCCTCACTGAAGCTTTCTTT CAWSETGGLTEAFF
. 13 TRBJ2-5 TRBV5-1 . TGCGCCAGCAGCTTGGCTGTCCAAGAGACCCAGTACTTC CASSLAVQETQYF
. 14 TRBJ1-2 TRBV5-5 . TGTGCCAGCAGCTTGGCTGGACAGTCCTATGGCTACACCTTC CASSLAGQSYGYTF
. 13 TRBJ1-3 TRBV2 . TGTGCCAGCAGGGGGGACACTGGAAACACCATATATTTT CASRGDTGNTIYF
. 14 TRBJ1-2 TRBV19 . TGTGCCAGTAGTACCAAACAGGGCGGCTATGGCTACACCTTC CASSTKQGGYGYTF
once 15 TRBJ2-7 TRBV9 TRBD1 TGTGCCAGCAGCGTCGGACAGGGGAGAACCTACGAGCAGTACTTC CASSVGQGRTYEQYF
. 15 TRBJ1-6 TRBV19 . TGTGCCAGTAGGGGACAAGGACGGGAAAATTCACCCCTCCACTTT CASRGQGRENSPLHF
. 15 TRBJ1-3 TRBV19 . TGTGCCAGCGAACCCGGACAGCGCTCTGGAAACACCATATATTTT CASEPGQRSGNTIYF
few 15 TRBJ1-1 TRBV19 . TGTGCCAGTAGTCCGGGAAGACAGGCGAACACTGAAGCTTTCTTT CASSPGRQANTEAFF
. 14 TRBJ1-2 TRBV6-5 . TGTGCCAGCAGAACCCAGGGATTCCCCTATGGCTACACCTTC CASRTQGFPYGYTF
. 15 TRBJ1-3 TRBV7-9 TRBD1 TGTGCCAGCAGCATTACCGGGACAGGGGGAAACACCATATATTTT CASSITGTGGNTIYF
. 15 TRBJ2-7 TRBV19 . TGTGCCAGTAGTAGTGAAAACAGGGTTGGGTACGAGCAGTACTTC CASSSENRVGYEQYF
. 13 TRBJ2-7 TRBV5-1 TRBD1 TGCGCCAGCAGCCCGGGACAGCACTACGAGCAGTACTTC CASSPGQHYEQYF
. 12 TRBJ2-7 TRBV4-3 . TGCGCCAGCAGCCAGTGGGGCCGCGAGCAGTACTTC CASSQWGREQYF
. 17 TRBJ1-2 TRBV15 . TGTGCCACCAGCCAGCGCACCAGCAGTGGACCGACCTATGGCTACACCTTC CATSQRTSSGPTYGYTF
. 16 TRBJ1-1 TRBV28 TRBD1 TGTGCCAGCAGTTCTTACAGGGGCGACGGGAACACTGAAGCTTTCTTT CASSSYRGDGNTEAFF
. 14 TRBJ1-1 TRBV28 . TGTGCCAGCACCACTTTCGGGGGCCTTATCGAAGCTTTCTTT CASTTFGGLIEAFF
. 21 TRBJ2-2 TRBV3-1/TRBV3-2 TRBD2 TGTGCCAGCAGCCAAGATCTTGTGGGACTAGCGGGGGGGCCTAGCACCGGGGAGCTGTTTTTT CASSQDLVGLAGGPSTGELFF
. 13 TRBJ2-7 TRBV7-9 TRBD1 TGTGCCAGCAGCTTGGGACAGCTCTACGAGCAGTACTTC CASSLGQLYEQYF
. 16 TRBJ1-1 TRBV19 . TGTGCCAGTAGTATACGAGGCGGGTTGGATGACACTGAAGCTTTCTTT CASSIRGGLDDTEAFF
. 15 TRBJ1-6 TRBV27 TRBD1 TGTGCCAGCAGTTTCCTGGACAGGGACGGGTCACCCCTCCACTTT CASSFLDRDGSPLHF
. 16 TRBJ2-3 TRBV5-8 TRBD2 TGTGCCAGCAGCCGACTTGGACTAGACCTCCAAGATACGCAGTATTTT CASSRLGLDLQDTQYF
. 16 TRBJ2-1 TRBV3-1/TRBV3-2 . TGTGCCAGCAGCCGGCGGTTCCGGGGGCACTACAATGAGCAGTTCTTC CASSRRFRGHYNEQFF
. 14 TRBJ1-2 TRBV7-3 TRBD1 TGTGCCAGCAGCCCGGGGACAGAACCATATGGCTACACCTTC CASSPGTEPYGYTF
. 11 TRBJ2-7 TRBV10-3 . TGTGCCATCAGTGACTCCTACGAGCAGTACTTC CAISDSYEQYF
. 12 TRBJ2-1 TRBV28 . TGTGCCAGCAGTCGCGGATGGATGGAGCAGTTCTTC CASSRGWMEQFF
once 15 TRBJ2-2 TRBV2 TRBD2 TGTGCCAGCATCAAGGGACTAGTTCTCACCGGGGAGCTGTTTTTT CASIKGLVLTGELFF
. 15 TRBJ1-4 TRBV3-1/TRBV3-2 . TGTGCCAGCACCCCGGGGTGGAGAGTAGGGGAAAAACTGTTTTTT CASTPGWRVGEKLFF
. 15 TRBJ1-4 TRBV6-5 . TGTGCCAGCAGTTCCTTGGGGAGGGGAAATGAAAAACTGTTTTTT CASSSLGRGNEKLFF
. 17 TRBJ2-5 TRBV3-1/TRBV3-2 TRBD1 TGTGCCAGCAGCCAAGATAGTGGGGACAGAAGTTGGGAGACCCAGTACTTC CASSQDSGDRSWETQYF
. 13 TRBJ1-1 TRBV19 . TGTGCCAGTAGTATAGCTGGGCGTACTGAAGCTTTCTTT CASSIAGRTEAFF
. 13 TRBJ1-2 TRBV10-2 . TGCGCCACCCACGTCCGGGGGATCTATGGCTACACCTTC CATHVRGIYGYTF
few 13 TRBJ1-5 TRBV18 . TGTGCCAGCTCACCAGACGGGCTTCAGCCCCAGCATTTT CASSPDGLQPQHF
. 13 TRBJ1-2 TRBV3-1/TRBV3-2 . TGTGCCAGCAGCCAAGCGGGCCAAGTGGGCTACACCTTC CASSQAGQVGYTF
. 16 TRBJ2-2 TRBV6-2/TRBV6-3 . TGTGCCAGCAGCGAGATCACAGGGATGGAAGGCGGGGAGCTGTTTTTT CASSEITGMEGGELFF
. 13 TRBJ2-3 TRBV19 . TGTGCCAGTAGTATTGACGTCCCAGATACGCAGTATTTT CASSIDVPDTQYF
. 17 TRBJ2-2 TRBV24-1 . TGTGCCACCAGTGATCCGAGGGGGTCAGCGGCCACCGGGGAGCTGTTTTTT CATSDPRGSAATGELFF